A selection of T cell receptor beta chains follows, all from one sample in a study of T cells in Graves' hyperthyroidism and ophthalmopathy. TCRdb reprocessed the multiplex PCR reads via MiXCR and lists one record per CDR3 protein. Of 610,000 or so distinct CDR3 sequences detected, about 45% appear once; the ten largest clones hold around 7.7%. Sequencing was done on a sample of peripheral blood or thyroid tissue (not recorded which). Every receptor here comes from a woman between 18 and 30 years old with Graves' hyperthyroidism. CDR3s include the opening cysteine and the closing phenylalanine or tryptophan. Each record gives: CDR3 length, V gene, J gene, clone size, D gene, CDR3 protein, CDR3 DNA. D genes are given only for firm matches. Size is stated for part of the rows, as once, few or many counts, or as a class when the clone is expanded.

length: 12
V: TRBV9
J: TRBJ1-2
size: .
D: .
CDR3: CASSEGGSGYTF
DNA: TGTGCCAGCAGCGAGGGGGGGTCAGGCTACACCTTC

length: 13
V: TRBV7-2
J: TRBJ2-7
size: many
D: TRBD1
CDR3: CASSPRGHYEQYF
DNA: TGTGCCAGCAGCCCAAGGGGGCATTACGAGCAGTACTTC

length: 14
V: TRBV6-5
J: TRBJ2-1
size: .
D: TRBD2
CDR3: CASTTSGRGPEQFF
DNA: TGTGCCAGCACGACTAGCGGGAGAGGTCCTGAGCAGTTCTTC

length: 12
V: TRBV9
J: TRBJ1-3
size: .
D: .
CDR3: CASSETVNTIYF
DNA: TGTGCCAGCAGCGAGACGGTGAACACCATATATTTT

length: 15
V: TRBV6-4
J: TRBJ2-2
size: few
D: .
CDR3: CASSYSGRETGELFF
DNA: TGTGCCAGCAGTTACTCGGGACGGGAAACCGGGGAGCTGTTTTTT

length: 12
V: TRBV5-6
J: TRBJ2-7
size: many
D: .
CDR3: CASRGPEEEQYF
DNA: TGTGCCAGCAGGGGGCCGGAGGAGGAGCAGTACTTC

length: 13
V: TRBV20-1
J: TRBJ2-2
size: .
D: TRBD2
CDR3: CSGIAGGPGELFF
DNA: TGCAGTGGGATAGCGGGAGGGCCAGGGGAGCTGTTTTTT

length: 19
V: TRBV11-2
J: TRBJ2-4
size: .
D: TRBD2
CDR3: CASSLWAGVSVRAKNIQYF
DNA: TGTGCCAGCAGCTTATGGGCGGGAGTGAGTGTGAGAGCCAAAAACATTCAGTACTTC

length: 16
V: TRBV4-1
J: TRBJ2-3
size: .
D: TRBD2
CDR3: CASSQDSGRSTDTQYF
DNA: TGCGCCAGCAGCCAAGATAGCGGGAGGAGCACAGATACGCAGTATTTT

length: 16
V: TRBV2
J: TRBJ1-5
size: once
D: TRBD1
CDR3: CASSPSRDRETQPQHF
DNA: TGTGCCAGCTCACCTTCCCGGGACAGGGAAACTCAGCCCCAGCATTTT

length: 15
V: TRBV7-2
J: TRBJ2-7
size: many
D: .
CDR3: CASSPPGSRDYEQYF
DNA: TGTGCCAGCAGCCCCCCCGGGAGCCGGGACTACGAGCAGTACTTC

length: 13
V: TRBV29-1
J: TRBJ1-4
size: .
D: TRBD1
CDR3: CSVQTGANEKLFF
DNA: TGCAGCGTTCAGACAGGGGCTAATGAAAAACTGTTTTTT

length: 14
V: TRBV6-6
J: TRBJ1-1
size: .
D: .
CDR3: CASGGQYMNTEAFF
DNA: TGTGCCAGCGGAGGACAGTACATGAACACTGAAGCTTTCTTT

length: 16
V: TRBV6-1
J: TRBJ2-7
size: .
D: TRBD2
CDR3: CASSEGLAGGTYEQHF
DNA: TGTGCCAGCAGTGAAGGACTAGCGGGAGGTACCTACGAGCAGCACTTC

length: 13
V: TRBV12-3/TRBV12-4
J: TRBJ2-5
size: many
D: .
CDR3: CASSPGTGETQYF
DNA: TGTGCCAGCAGCCCTGGTACTGGTGAGACCCAGTACTTC

length: 15
V: TRBV12-3/TRBV12-4
J: TRBJ2-3
size: .
D: .
CDR3: CASRSNSGDTDTQYF
DNA: TGTGCCAGCAGATCAAATAGCGGAGACACAGATACGCAGTATTTT

length: 16
V: TRBV29-1
J: TRBJ1-6
size: .
D: TRBD1
CDR3: CSAGDRECRRPSPLHF
DNA: TGCAGCGCCGGGGACAGGGAATGCAGAAGGCCTTCACCCCTCCACTTT

length: 14
V: TRBV12-3/TRBV12-4
J: TRBJ2-5
size: .
D: .
CDR3: CASSLAQLGEAQYF
DNA: TGTGCCAGCAGTTTAGCCCAGTTGGGGGAGGCCCAGTACTTC

length: 13
V: TRBV10-1
J: TRBJ2-2
size: many
D: TRBD2
CDR3: CASSEREAGELFF
DNA: TGCGCCAGCAGTGAGCGGGAGGCCGGGGAGCTGTTTTTT

length: 16
V: TRBV7-9
J: TRBJ2-1
size: .
D: TRBD2
CDR3: CASSPLGAGEDYEQFF
DNA: TGTGCCAGCAGCCCTCTAGGGGCGGGAGAGGACTATGAGCAGTTCTTC

length: 12
V: TRBV7-8
J: TRBJ1-1
size: .
D: TRBD1
CDR3: CASSQGQGSAFF
DNA: TGTGCCAGCAGCCAGGGACAGGGGAGCGCTTTCTTT

length: 15
V: TRBV15
J: TRBJ2-7
size: .
D: TRBD2
CDR3: CATSSAGLASYEQYF
DNA: TGTGCCACCAGCAGCGCGGGACTAGCTTCCTACGAGCAGTACTTC

length: 14
V: TRBV15
J: TRBJ1-2
size: many
D: .
CDR3: CATSRDTAGFGYTF
DNA: TGTGCCACCAGCAGAGATACCGCAGGGTTTGGCTACACCTTC

length: 16
V: TRBV20-1
J: TRBJ1-4
size: many
D: TRBD1
CDR3: CSARTGGVDGGEKLFF
DNA: TGCAGTGCGAGAACAGGGGGGGTCGACGGCGGTGAAAAACTGTTTTTT